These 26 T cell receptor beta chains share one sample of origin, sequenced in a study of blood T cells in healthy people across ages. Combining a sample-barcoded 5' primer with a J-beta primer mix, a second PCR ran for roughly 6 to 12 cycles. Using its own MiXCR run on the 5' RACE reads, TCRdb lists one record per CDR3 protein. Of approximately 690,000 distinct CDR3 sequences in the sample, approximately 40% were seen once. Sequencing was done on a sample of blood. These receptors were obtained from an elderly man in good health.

The CDR3 DNA sequence: TGTGCCAGCAGCCTCGGACCGACCGGGGAGCTGTTTTTT. Translating gives CASSLGPTGELFF. V and J are TRBV13 and TRBJ2-2; D is unclear. Germline values: CDR1 PRHDT, CDR2 FYEKMQ (reference sequence). V lost 5 bases to trimming and J lost 5 bases, with 9 bases between them. The CDR3 has 13 residues.

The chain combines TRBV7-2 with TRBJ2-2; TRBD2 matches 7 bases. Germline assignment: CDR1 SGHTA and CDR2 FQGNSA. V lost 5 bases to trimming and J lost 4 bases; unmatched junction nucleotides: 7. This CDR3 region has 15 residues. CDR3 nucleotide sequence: TGTGCCAGCAGCCCCACTAGCGAGAGCACCGGGGAGCTGTTTTTT. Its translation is CASSPTSESTGELFF. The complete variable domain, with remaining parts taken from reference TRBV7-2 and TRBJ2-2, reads GAGVSQSPSNKVTEKGKDVELRCDPISGHTALYWYRQSLGQGLEFLIYFQGNSAPDKSGLPSDRFSAERTGGSVSTLTIQRTQQEDSAVYLCASSPTSESTGELFFGEGSRLTVL.

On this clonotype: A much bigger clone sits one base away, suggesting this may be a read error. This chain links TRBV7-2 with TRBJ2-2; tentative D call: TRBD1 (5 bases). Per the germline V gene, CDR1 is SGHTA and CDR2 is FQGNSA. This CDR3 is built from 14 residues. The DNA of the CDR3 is TGTGCCGGCAGCTTAGCCCAGGGCACCGGGGAGCTGTTTTTT. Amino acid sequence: CAGSLAQGTGELFF.

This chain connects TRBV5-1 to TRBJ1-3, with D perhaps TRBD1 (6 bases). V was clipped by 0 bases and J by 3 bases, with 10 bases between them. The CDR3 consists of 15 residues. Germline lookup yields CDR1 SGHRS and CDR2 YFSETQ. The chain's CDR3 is CASSLDRVFGNTIYF. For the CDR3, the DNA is TGCGCCAGCAGCTTGGACAGGGTATTTGGAAACACCATATATTTT.

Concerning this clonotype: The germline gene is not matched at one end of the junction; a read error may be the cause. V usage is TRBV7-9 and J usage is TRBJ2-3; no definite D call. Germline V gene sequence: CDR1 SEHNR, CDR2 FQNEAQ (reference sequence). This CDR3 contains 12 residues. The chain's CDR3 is CSSSLISDTQYF. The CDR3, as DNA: TGTTCCAGCAGCTTAATCTCAGATACGCAGTATTTT.

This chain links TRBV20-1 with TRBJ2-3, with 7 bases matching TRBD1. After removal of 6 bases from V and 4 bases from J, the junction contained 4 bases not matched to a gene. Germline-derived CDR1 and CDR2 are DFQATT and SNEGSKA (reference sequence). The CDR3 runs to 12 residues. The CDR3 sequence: CSAPTGADTQYF. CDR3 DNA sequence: TGCAGTGCACCTACAGGGGCAGATACGCAGTATTTT.

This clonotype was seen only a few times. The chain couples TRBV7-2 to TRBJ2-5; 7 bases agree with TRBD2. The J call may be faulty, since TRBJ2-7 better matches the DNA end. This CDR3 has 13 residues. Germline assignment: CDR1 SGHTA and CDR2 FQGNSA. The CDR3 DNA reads TGTGCCAGCAGCTGGCGGGAGCAGGGCGAGCAGTACTTC. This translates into CASSWREQGEQYF.

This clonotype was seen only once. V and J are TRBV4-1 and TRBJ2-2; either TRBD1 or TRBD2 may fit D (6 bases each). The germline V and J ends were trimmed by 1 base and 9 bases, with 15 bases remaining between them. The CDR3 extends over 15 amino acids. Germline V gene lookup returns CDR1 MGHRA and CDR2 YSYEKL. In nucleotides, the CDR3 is TGCGCCAGCAGCCAAGGTAGCGGCAGGGGCCGGGAGCTGTTTTTT. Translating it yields CASSQGSGRGRELFF.

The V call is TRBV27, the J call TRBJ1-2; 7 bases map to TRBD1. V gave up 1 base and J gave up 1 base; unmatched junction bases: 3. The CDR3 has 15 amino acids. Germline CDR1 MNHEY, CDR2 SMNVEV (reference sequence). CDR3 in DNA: TGTGCCAGCAGTTTATACAGGGGATTTAACTATGGCTACACCTTC. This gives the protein CASSLYRGFNYGYTF.

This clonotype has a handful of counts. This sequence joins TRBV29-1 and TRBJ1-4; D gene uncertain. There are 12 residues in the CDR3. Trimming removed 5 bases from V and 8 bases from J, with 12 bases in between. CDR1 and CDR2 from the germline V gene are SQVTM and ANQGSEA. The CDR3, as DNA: TGCAGCGTTCTATCCGGGTTGGAAAAACTGTTTTTT. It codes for CSVLSGLEKLFF.

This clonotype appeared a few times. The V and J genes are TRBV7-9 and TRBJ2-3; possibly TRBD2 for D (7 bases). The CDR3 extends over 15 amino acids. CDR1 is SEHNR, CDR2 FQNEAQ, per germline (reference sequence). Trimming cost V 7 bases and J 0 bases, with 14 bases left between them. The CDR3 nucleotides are TGTGCCAGCACTCAAGGGGGGGCTAGCACAGATACGCAGTATTTT. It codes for CASTQGGASTDTQYF.

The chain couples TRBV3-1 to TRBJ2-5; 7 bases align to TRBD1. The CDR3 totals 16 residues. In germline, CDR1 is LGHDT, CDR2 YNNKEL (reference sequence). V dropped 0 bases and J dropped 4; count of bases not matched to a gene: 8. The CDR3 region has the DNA TGTGCCAGCAGCCAAGAGGACACAGGGGCAGGAGAGACCCAGTACTTC. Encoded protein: CASSQEDTGAGETQYF.

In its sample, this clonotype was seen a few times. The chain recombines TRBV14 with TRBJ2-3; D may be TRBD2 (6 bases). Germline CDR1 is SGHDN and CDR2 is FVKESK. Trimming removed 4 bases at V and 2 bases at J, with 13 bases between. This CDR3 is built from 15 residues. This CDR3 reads CASSRSLANTDTQYF. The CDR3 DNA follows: TGTGCCAGCAGCCGCTCTCTAGCGAACACAGATACGCAGTATTTT.

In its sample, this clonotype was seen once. The CDR3 nucleotides are TGCAGTGCTTTTGGACAGGAGATTGGTTCACCCCTCCACTTT. Its translation is CSAFGQEIGSPLHF. This chain links TRBV20-1 with TRBJ1-6, with 7 positions matching TRBD1. V was pared by 5 bases and J by 9 bases, with 10 bases of the junction left unmatched. Per the germline V gene, CDR1 is DFQATT and CDR2 is SNEGSKA (reference sequence). CDR3 size: 14 residues.

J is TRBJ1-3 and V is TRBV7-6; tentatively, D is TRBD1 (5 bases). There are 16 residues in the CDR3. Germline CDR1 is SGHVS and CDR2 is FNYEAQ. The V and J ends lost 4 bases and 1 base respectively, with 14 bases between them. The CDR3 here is CASSSTVRQSGNTIYF. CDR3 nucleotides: TGTGCCAGCAGCTCGACCGTTAGACAGTCTGGAAACACCATATATTTT.

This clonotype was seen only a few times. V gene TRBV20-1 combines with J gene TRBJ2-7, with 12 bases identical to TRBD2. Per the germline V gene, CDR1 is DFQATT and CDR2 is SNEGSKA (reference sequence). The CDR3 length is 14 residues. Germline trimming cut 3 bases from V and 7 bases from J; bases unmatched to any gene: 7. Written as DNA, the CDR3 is TGCAGTGCTAGGACTAGCGGGAGTACCTCGGAGCAGTACTTC. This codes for CSARTSGSTSEQYF.

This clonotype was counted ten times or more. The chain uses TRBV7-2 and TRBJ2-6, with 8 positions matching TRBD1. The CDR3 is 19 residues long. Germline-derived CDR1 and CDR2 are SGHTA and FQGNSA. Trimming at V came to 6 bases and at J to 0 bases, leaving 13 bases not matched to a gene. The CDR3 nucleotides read TGTGCCAGCAGGTTACGCCCGGGACAGGCTAACTCTGGGGCCAACGTCCTGACTTTC. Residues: CASRLRPGQANSGANVLTF.

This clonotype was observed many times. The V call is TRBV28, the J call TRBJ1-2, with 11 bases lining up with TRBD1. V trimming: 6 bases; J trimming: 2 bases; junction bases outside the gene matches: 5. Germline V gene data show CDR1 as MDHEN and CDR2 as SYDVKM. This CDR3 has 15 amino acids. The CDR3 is CASSQRTGGNYGYTF. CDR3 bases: TGTGCCAGCAGCCAACGGACAGGGGGCAACTATGGCTACACCTTC.

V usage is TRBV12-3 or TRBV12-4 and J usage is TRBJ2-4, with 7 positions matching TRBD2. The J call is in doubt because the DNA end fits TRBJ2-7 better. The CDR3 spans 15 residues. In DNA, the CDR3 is TGTGCCAGCAGGATAGGGGAGGGCCGTGTCTACGAGCAGTACTTC. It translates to CASRIGEGRVYEQYF.

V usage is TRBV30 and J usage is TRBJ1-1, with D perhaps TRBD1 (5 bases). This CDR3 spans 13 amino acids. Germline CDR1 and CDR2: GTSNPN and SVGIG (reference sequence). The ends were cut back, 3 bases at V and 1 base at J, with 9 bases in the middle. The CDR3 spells CAWSMGGNTEAFF. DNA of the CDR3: TGTGCCTGGAGCATGGGGGGGAACACTGAAGCTTTCTTT.

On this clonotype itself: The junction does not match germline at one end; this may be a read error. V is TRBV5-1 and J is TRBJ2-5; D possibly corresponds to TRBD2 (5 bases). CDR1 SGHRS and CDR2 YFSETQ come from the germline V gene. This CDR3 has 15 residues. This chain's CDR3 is CTSSLTPSQTETQYF. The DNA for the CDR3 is TGCACCAGCAGCTTGACCCCTAGCCAAACGGAGACCCAGTACTTC.

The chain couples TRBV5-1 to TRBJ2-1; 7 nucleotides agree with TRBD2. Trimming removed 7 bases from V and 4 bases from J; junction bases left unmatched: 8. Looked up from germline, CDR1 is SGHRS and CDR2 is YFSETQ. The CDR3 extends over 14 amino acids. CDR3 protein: CASVHGGSYNEQFF. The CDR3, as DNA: TGCGCCAGCGTTCACGGGGGGTCATACAATGAGCAGTTCTTC.

The CDR3 sequence: CASSGQGARRDEQFF. CDR3 nucleotide sequence: TGTGCCAGCAGCGGTCAGGGGGCGCGCCGGGATGAGCAGTTCTTC. The chain joins TRBV14 to TRBJ2-1; 8 positions agree with TRBD1. After removal of 5 bases from V and 8 bases from J, the junction contained 11 bases not matched to a gene. This CDR3 contains 15 residues. The germline V gene has CDR1 SGHDN and CDR2 FVKESK.

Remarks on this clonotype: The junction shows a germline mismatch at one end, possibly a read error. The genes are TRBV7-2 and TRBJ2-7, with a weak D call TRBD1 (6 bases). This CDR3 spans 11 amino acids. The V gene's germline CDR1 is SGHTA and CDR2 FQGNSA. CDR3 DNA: TGTGCCGGCAGCCAACAGGGCGGGCAGTACTTC. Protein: CAGSQQGGQYF.

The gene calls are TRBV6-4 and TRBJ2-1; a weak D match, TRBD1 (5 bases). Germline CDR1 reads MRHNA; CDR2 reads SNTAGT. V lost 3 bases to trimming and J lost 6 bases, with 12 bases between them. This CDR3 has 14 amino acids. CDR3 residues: CASSETMGPNEQFF. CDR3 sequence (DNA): TGTGCCAGCAGTGAAACGATGGGGCCCAATGAGCAGTTCTTC.

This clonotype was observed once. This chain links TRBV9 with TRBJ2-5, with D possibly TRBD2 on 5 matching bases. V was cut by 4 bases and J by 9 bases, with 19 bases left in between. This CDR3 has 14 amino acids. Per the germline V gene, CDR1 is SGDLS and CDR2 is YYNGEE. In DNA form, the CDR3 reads TGTGCCAGCAGCTTAGAAGTTCTAGCACGGGCCCAGTACTTC. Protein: CASSLEVLARAQYF.